Following are 7 T cell receptor beta chains from one sample sequenced in a study of shared clonotypes between healthy human individuals. The method was immunoSEQ multiplex PCR; TCRdb's version includes in-frame clones alone and lacks a portion of them. The data hold more than 550,000 clones, with approximately 72% observed a single time. Sequences were obtained from memory CD4+ T cells sorted from blood. Subset reported: CD45RA-negative fraction. These receptors all come from a young woman in good health.

The chain uses TRBV28 and TRBJ2-1, with D unresolved. Germline V gives CDR1 MDHEN, CDR2 SYDVKM. This CDR3 has 15 residues. The germline V and J ends were trimmed by 8 bases and 6 bases, with 20 bases remaining between them. The CDR3 sequence: CASSVGGPNRNEQFF. CDR3 coding DNA: TGTGCCAGCTCTGTCGGTGGCCCAAACCGCAATGAGCAGTTCTTC.

This clone was recorded many times. This chain links TRBV7-2 with TRBJ2-2, with D hard to call. Per germline, CDR1 SGHTA and CDR2 FQGNSA. The CDR3 is 15 amino acids. Trimming stripped 0 bases from V and 7 bases from J, with 12 bases between. CDR3 in DNA: TGTGCCAGCAGCTTAGCAGCCTCGGGCATCGGGGAGCTGTTTTTT. This codes for CASSLAASGIGELFF.

The chain combines TRBV21-1 with TRBJ1-2. TRBV21-1 is a recognized pseudogene. This CDR3 region has 16 residues. CDR3 sequence reads: CASSIDSTDLSYGYTF. Written as DNA, the CDR3 is TGTGCCAGCAGCATAGACTCCACAGATCTCTCTTATGGCTACACCTTC.

The chain joins TRBV28 to TRBJ2-5, with D perhaps TRBD1 (6 bases). The CDR3 loop spans 15 amino acids. Germline V gene lookup returns CDR1 MDHEN and CDR2 SYDVKM. Trimming removed 6 bases from V and 4 bases from J, with 18 bases in between. The CDR3 nucleotides are TGTGCCAGCAGGAAGAACAGGGTGAGAGGAGAGACCCAGTACTTC. Its protein product is CASRKNRVRGETQYF. Full variable domain (outside the CDR3, taken from reference TRBV28 and TRBJ2-5): DVKVTQSSRYLVKRTGEKVFLECVQDMDHENMFWYRQDPGLGLRLIYFSYDVKMKEKGDIPEGYSVSREKKERFSLILESASTNQTSMYLCASRKNRVRGETQYFGPGTRLLVL.

The genes are TRBV30 and TRBJ2-1, with 16 bases aligning to TRBD2. Germline values: CDR1 GTSNPN, CDR2 SVGIG (reference sequence). After removal of 3 bases from V and 6 bases from J, the junction contained 2 bases not matched to a gene. The CDR3 covers 15 residues. CDR3 coding DNA: TGTGCCTGGAGGGGGACTAGCGGGAGGGTCAATGAGCAGTTCTTC. As protein: CAWRGTSGRVNEQFF.

The J gene is TRBJ2-5, the V gene TRBV5-1; possible D gene TRBD2, 6 bases. V lost 3 bases and J 2 bases, leaving 14 bases between the germline ends. The CDR3 sequence is 15 residues long. Looked up from germline, CDR1 is SGHRS and CDR2 is YFSETQ. The CDR3 loop is CASSYIGGYQETQYF. For the CDR3, the DNA is TGCGCCAGCAGCTATATCGGGGGTTATCAAGAGACCCAGTACTTC.

The V call is TRBV30, the J call TRBJ2-3, with 15 nucleotides matching TRBD2. Looked up from germline, CDR1 is GTSNPN and CDR2 is SVGIG (reference sequence). Losses at the gene ends were 2 bases for V and 7 bases for J; bases not matched to a gene: 10. The CDR3 is 17 amino acids. CDR3 sequence reads: CAWSHRGLAGGPNTQYF. The DNA for the CDR3 is TGTGCCTGGAGTCACCGAGGACTAGCGGGAGGGCCAAATACGCAGTATTTT.